This TCR beta chain was obtained from a study of blood T cell repertoires in COVID-19. Across the whole study: Spain, Italy and the United States supplied samples that represented acute and convalescent COVID-19. PBMCs, B-cell-depleted T cells, or T cells were the source of the cDNA or gDNA that made up the material.

People in the exposed group encountered a COVID-19 case within 2 weeks before entering the study. This clone was seen only once. The CDR3 length is 14 residues. V lost 0 bases, J lost 2 bases, and 0 bases stayed unmatched. Germline values: CDR1 SGDLS, CDR2 YYNGEE. Methods used by the authors: Estimates of nucleated cell counts were drawn from the amplification of reference gene primers. Sequencing was performed with immunoSEQ multiplex PCR; in TCRdb, only in-frame clones are kept and a portion is missing. From that table come the V and J calls and clone size; the DNA was used to work out D and trimming. The sample lists a few hundred thousand clones; around nine tenths were seen once.

The chain couples TRBV9 to TRBJ2-5; TRBD1 aligns across 8 bases. The specimen sequenced was PBMCs or T cells enriched from blood (not recorded which). This clonotype was sampled from a woman aged 40 to 55 who had been exposed to COVID-19. CDR3 DNA: TGTGCCAGCAGCGTAGACAGGGGGCAAGAGACCCAGTACTTC. This translates into CASSVDRGQETQYF.